Each of the 32 T cell receptor beta chains below was sequenced from the same sample in a study of T cell changes during pregnancy in multiple sclerosis. TCRdb keeps only in-frame clones here, not all; method: immunoSEQ multiplex PCR. The sample carries approximately 79,000 clones, around nine tenths recorded once. The sequences come from CD4+ T cells from peripheral blood mononuclear cells, collected before pregnancy. Receptors originate from a female donor with multiple sclerosis, enrolled in a pregnancy study.

The rearrangement joins TRBV18 to TRBJ2-7, with TRBD2 matching over 8 bases. The CDR3 covers 14 residues. Germline lookup yields CDR1 KGHSH and CDR2 LQKENI. V shed 4 bases, J shed 2 bases, and the junction held 4 bases outside the gene matches. CDR3 amino acids: CASSLNGRAYEQYF. Written as DNA, the CDR3 is TGTGCCAGCTCACTAAACGGGAGGGCCTACGAGCAGTACTTC.

CDR3 coding DNA: TGTGCCCGCAGGACTAGCGGGAGTTACGAGCAGTACTTC. Its protein product is CARRTSGSYEQYF. V usage is TRBV30 and J usage is TRBJ2-7; 13 bases are shared with TRBD2. Germline CDR1 and CDR2: GTSNPN and SVGIG (reference sequence). J lost 4 bases, V lost 8 bases, and 5 bases had no gene match. This CDR3 is 13 amino acids long.

The chain has TRBV12-5 and TRBJ2-1; the D gene is possibly TRBD1 (6 bases). The CDR3 has 12 amino acids. Germline CDR1 and CDR2: LGHNT and FRNRAP. The CDR3 DNA is TGTGCCGTGGGACACCGGGGAATTGAGCAGTTCTTC. This sequence encodes CAVGHRGIEQFF. Full variable domain (outside the CDR3, taken from reference TRBV12-5 and TRBJ2-1): DARVTQTPRHKVTEMGQEVTMRCQPILGHNTVFWYRQTMMQGLELLAYFRNRAPLDDSGMPKDRFSAEMPDATLATLKIQPSEPRDSAVYFCAVGHRGIEQFFGPGTRLTVL.

J is TRBJ1-1 and V is TRBV29-1; D is undetermined. Trimming pared 4 bases from V and 0 bases from J, leaving 9 bases between. The germline CDR1 and CDR2 sequences are SQVTM and ANQGSEA. The length of the CDR3 is 13 residues. CDR3 coding DNA: TGCAGCGTTGTATGGCAGATGAACACTGAAGCTTTCTTT. Translated, it gives CSVVWQMNTEAFF.

This clone has only one observation. J is TRBJ1-2 and V is TRBV5-4; D is unresolved. V shed 4 bases and J shed 3 bases, with 7 bases lying between them. CDR3 size: 12 residues. CDR1 and CDR2 from the germline V gene are SGHNT and YYREEE (reference sequence). CDR3 loop: CASSPGYYGYTF. In DNA, the CDR3 is TGTGCCAGCAGCCCGGGGTACTATGGCTACACCTTC.

The V and J genes are TRBV5-4 and TRBJ1-4; TRBD1 matches 10 bases. J gave up 7 bases and V 3 bases, and 6 bases lay outside the gene matches. The CDR3 sequence is 15 residues long. Germline V gene data show CDR1 as SGHNT and CDR2 as YYREEE (reference sequence). The CDR3 DNA sequence: TGTGCCAGCAGCTCGGGACAGGGGTGGGGTGAAAAACTGTTTTTT. It specifies CASSSGQGWGEKLFF.

The rearrangement uses TRBV5-4 and TRBJ2-1; 14 bases are shared with TRBD2. The CDR3 runs 18 residues. Looked up from germline, CDR1 is SGHNT and CDR2 is YYREEE (reference sequence). J was trimmed by 0 bases and V by 3 bases; bases with no gene match: 5. The CDR3 coding sequence is TGTGCCAGCAGCTCCGGGACTAGCGGGAGAAGCTCCTACAATGAGCAGTTCTTC. This sequence encodes CASSSGTSGRSSYNEQFF.

The CDR3 sequence is CASSDTRGTGYTF. CDR3 sequence (DNA): TGTGCCAGCAGCGACACTAGGGGGACCGGCTACACCTTC. The chain uses TRBV6-1 and TRBJ1-2; D is perhaps TRBD1 (6 bases). The ends were cut back, 6 bases at V and 8 bases at J, with 16 bases in the middle. The CDR3 is 13 amino acids. CDR1 MNHNS and CDR2 SASEGT come from the germline V gene.

As DNA, the CDR3 is TGTGCCTGGGTACTAGCAGCCCGGGAGACCCAGTACTTC. Translating it yields CAWVLAARETQYF. V is TRBV30 and J is TRBJ2-5, with D perhaps TRBD2 (6 bases). V was pared by 5 bases and J by 5 bases, with 15 bases between. The CDR3 is 13 amino acids. The germline V gene encodes CDR1 GTSNPN and CDR2 SVGIG (reference sequence).

V usage is TRBV4-1 and J usage is TRBJ1-2; 9 bases fit TRBD1. This CDR3 is 15 amino acids long. Germline CDR1 and CDR2: MGHRA and YSYEKL. V was clipped by 4 bases and J by 7 bases; unmatched bases: 10. The CDR3 region is CASSPDGGTGLGYTF. DNA of the CDR3: TGCGCCAGCAGCCCCGATGGCGGGACAGGGCTTGGCTACACCTTC.

The rearrangement links TRBV7-8 to TRBJ2-2; the D is unclear. The CDR3 length is 14 residues. The V and J ends lost 2 bases and 7 bases respectively, with 11 bases between them. Germline CDR1 is SGHVS and CDR2 is FQNEAQ. The CDR3 here is CASSLSSESGELFF. The CDR3 nucleotides are TGTGCCAGCAGCTTATCCAGCGAGAGCGGGGAGCTGTTTTTT. The full variable domain, rest sourced from reference TRBV7-8 and TRBJ2-2, is GAGVSQSPRYKVAKRGQDVALRCDPISGHVSLFWYQQALGQGPEFLTYFQNEAQLDKSGLPSDRFFAERPEGSVSTLKIQRTQQEDSAVYLCASSLSSESGELFFGEGSRLTVL.

CDR3 in amino acids: CASSIGQPLNEKLFF. The CDR3 DNA follows: TGTGCCAGCAGCATAGGACAGCCCTTGAATGAAAAACTGTTTTTT. The V gene is TRBV5-8, the J gene TRBJ1-4, with D tentatively TRBD1 (6 bases). With 4 bases removed from V and 5 bases from J, the gap between germline ends came to 15 bases. There are 15 residues in the CDR3. CDR1 SGHTS and CDR2 YDEGEE come from the germline V gene.

The V call is TRBV19, the J call TRBJ2-2; 11 nucleotides align to TRBD2. CDR3 size: 16 residues. V gave up 8 bases and J gave up 6 bases; unmatched junction bases: 11. CDR1 is LNHDA and CDR2 is SQIVND in the germline V gene (reference sequence). CDR3 bases: TGTGCCAGTGCTCATCTAGCGGGAGGCCCATCCGGGGAGCTGTTTTTT. Its translation is CASAHLAGGPSGELFF.

The chain employs TRBV29-1 and TRBJ2-5; D might be TRBD2 (5 bases). Germline CDR1 reads SQVTM; CDR2 reads ANQGSEA. The CDR3 loop spans 13 amino acids. The V end was cut by 7 bases, the J end by 6 bases, with 18 bases between. The CDR3 region has the DNA TGCAGCGCCACGGGAAATGGTGGCAAGACCCAGTACTTC. Translating gives CSATGNGGKTQYF.

The genes are TRBV11-2 and TRBJ2-5, with 8 positions matching TRBD1. CDR3 size: 19 residues. CDR1 is SGHAT, CDR2 FQNNGV, per germline. Losses at the gene ends were 4 bases for V and 4 bases for J; bases not matched to a gene: 20. This chain's CDR3 is CASSSRPGQGDPSRETQYF. CDR3 nucleotide sequence: TGTGCCAGCAGCTCTCGCCCCGGACAGGGAGATCCCTCGAGAGAGACCCAGTACTTC.

This chain links TRBV6-5 with TRBJ2-6; D is unclear. V lost 6 bases and J lost 0, with 9 bases in between. Looked up from germline, CDR1 is MNHEY and CDR2 is SVGAGI. The CDR3 contains 15 residues. CDR3 region: CASSQLSSGANVLTF. The CDR3 region has the DNA TGTGCCAGCAGCCAACTTAGCTCTGGGGCCAACGTCCTGACTTTC.

The CDR3 here is CASSLYLEGDGEQYF. DNA of the CDR3: TGTGCCAGCAGCTTGTACCTGGAAGGGGATGGCGAGCAGTACTTC. The chain is built from TRBV7-8 and TRBJ2-7, with a possible D match to TRBD1 (5 bases). The CDR3 length is 15 residues. Trimming pared 3 bases from V and 6 bases from J, leaving 18 bases between. The germline gives CDR1 SGHVS, CDR2 FQNEAQ.

CDR3 sequence reads: CASSEALPGTEAFF. DNA for the CDR3: TGTGCCAGCAGTGAAGCGCTCCCAGGGACTGAAGCTTTCTTT. V gene TRBV2 combines with J gene TRBJ1-1; D is perhaps TRBD1 (5 bases). The ends were cut back, 0 bases at V and 5 bases at J, with 10 bases in the middle. The CDR3 runs to 14 residues. CDR1 is SNHLY, CDR2 FYNNEI, per germline. Based on the CDR3 plus reference TRBV2 and TRBJ1-1, the full variable domain is EPEVTQTPSHQVTQMGQEVILRCVPISNHLYFYWYRQILGQKVEFLVSFYNNEISEKSEIFDDQFSVERPDGSNFTLKIRSTKLEDSAMYFCASSEALPGTEAFFGQGTRLTVV.

The chain recombines TRBV4-2 with TRBJ1-1, with no clear D. The V end lost 0 bases, the J end lost 0 bases, and 5 bases lay between the germline ends. This CDR3 has 14 residues. Germline CDR1 is LGHNA and CDR2 is YNFKEQ. CDR3 protein: CASSQEPVNTEAFF. The DNA of the CDR3 is TGTGCCAGCAGCCAAGAACCAGTGAACACTGAAGCTTTCTTT.

Here the CDR3 DNA reads TGTGCCACCGGACAGGTTGCAACTAATGAAAAACTGTTTTTT. Amino acid sequence: CATGQVATNEKLFF. V and J are TRBV6-1 and TRBJ1-4; 7 nucleotides align to TRBD1. V lost 10 bases and J lost 0; bases outside the gene matches: 5. This CDR3 spans 14 amino acids. Germline V gene sequence: CDR1 MNHNS, CDR2 SASEGT.

The genes are TRBV4-2 and TRBJ1-3, with D hard to call. Per the germline V gene, CDR1 is LGHNA and CDR2 is YNFKEQ. V was trimmed by 3 bases and J by 8 bases, leaving 14 bases between them. CDR3 length: 14 amino acids. Written as DNA, the CDR3 is TGTGCCAGCAGCCATGGCGGTGGTTCGGACACCATATATTTT. This codes for CASSHGGGSDTIYF.

This rearrangement joins TRBV14 to TRBJ1-1, with D possibly TRBD1 on 6 matching bases. V was cut by 3 bases and J by 1 base, with 12 bases left in between. Germline V gene sequence: CDR1 SGHDN, CDR2 FVKESK. The CDR3 covers 15 residues. For the CDR3, the DNA is TGTGCCAGCAGCCAGTTCGGACAGCCGAACACTGAAGCTTTCTTT. Its protein is CASSQFGQPNTEAFF.

This sequence joins TRBV9 and TRBJ2-6; D is possibly TRBD1 (6 bases). This CDR3 contains 17 residues. Germline CDR1 SGDLS, CDR2 YYNGEE. V was clipped by 4 bases and J by 2 bases, with 16 bases between them. The CDR3 is CASSPGQPVPGANVLTF. For the CDR3, the DNA is TGTGCCAGCAGCCCAGGACAGCCCGTCCCTGGGGCCAACGTCCTGACTTTC.

V gene TRBV5-1 combines with J gene TRBJ1-2; D gene unclear. V was pared by 1 base and J by 0 bases, with 10 bases between. The CDR3 runs to 15 residues. Germline CDR1 SGHRS, CDR2 YFSETQ. The CDR3 spells CASSLRVGSNYGYTF. The CDR3 nucleotides are TGCGCCAGCAGCTTGCGGGTGGGTTCTAACTATGGCTACACCTTC.

Comment on this clone: One end of the junction is discordant with germline, which a read error may explain. The J gene is TRBJ2-1, the V gene TRBV19; 8 bases fit TRBD2. CDR3 length: 15 residues. Per the germline V gene, CDR1 is LNHDA and CDR2 is SQIVND (reference sequence). CDR3 sequence reads: CAGSIKSGRRNEQFF. The CDR3 DNA sequence: TGTGCCGGTAGTATAAAAAGCGGGAGAAGGAATGAGCAGTTCTTC.

This chain uses TRBV9 with TRBJ1-5, with a possible D match to TRBD1 (6 bases). The CDR3 runs 14 residues. Per the germline V gene, CDR1 is SGDLS and CDR2 is YYNGEE. V lost 4 bases to trimming and J lost 7 bases, with 15 bases between them. The DNA of the CDR3 is TGTGCCAGCAGCCCCGGCCCAGGGGAACAGCCCCAGCATTTT. This translates into CASSPGPGEQPQHF.

The CDR3 loop is CASSPGGRGYGYTF. For the CDR3, the DNA is TGTGCCAGCTCACCCGGCGGGAGAGGCTATGGCTACACCTTC. The chain joins TRBV18 to TRBJ1-2; D gene uncertain. V lost 3 bases to trimming and J lost 4 bases, with 12 bases between them. Germline lookup yields CDR1 KGHSH and CDR2 LQKENI. This CDR3 region has 14 residues.

This clone was seen once. This chain uses TRBV4-1 with TRBJ2-1, with TRBD2 matching over 7 bases. Germline CDR1 MGHRA, CDR2 YSYEKL. V shed 1 base and J 4 bases; nucleotides not matched to a gene: 7. The CDR3 runs to 16 residues. CDR3 coding DNA: TGCGCCAGCAGCCAAGGATCGGTAGCGGGTTACAATGAGCAGTTCTTC. It is translated as CASSQGSVAGYNEQFF.

The chain has TRBV9 and TRBJ2-4, with 9 bases matching TRBD2. V shed 0 bases and J 7 bases; nucleotides not matched to a gene: 5. Germline V gives CDR1 SGDLS, CDR2 YYNGEE. This CDR3 has 15 amino acids. The CDR3 spells CASSVDWAGGNIQYF. CDR3 nucleotide sequence: TGTGCCAGCAGCGTAGATTGGGCGGGGGGGAACATTCAGTACTTC.

The chain links TRBV18 to TRBJ1-5, with D maybe TRBD1 (6 bases). The CDR3 is made up of 14 amino acids. Germline CDR1 KGHSH, CDR2 LQKENI. V was shortened by 5 bases and J by 1 base, with 9 bases between the two germline ends. As DNA, the CDR3 is TGTGCCAGCTCAACCAGGGGAAGCAATCAGCCCCAGCATTTT. Translated: CASSTRGSNQPQHF.

This chain joins TRBV6-1 and TRBJ2-1, with 8 bases aligning to TRBD2. Per germline, CDR1 MNHNS and CDR2 SASEGT. This CDR3 has 15 residues. The V segment lost 6 bases and the J segment 4 bases; nucleotides outside the gene matches: 8. The CDR3 spells CASSPLAGLYNEQFF. The CDR3 region has the DNA TGTGCCAGCAGCCCTTTAGCGGGGTTATACAATGAGCAGTTCTTC.

The chain couples TRBV6-1 to TRBJ2-5, with 8 bases identical to TRBD1. This CDR3 region has 15 residues. Trimming cost V 4 bases and J 4 bases; bases outside gene matches: 8. Germline-derived CDR1 and CDR2 are MNHNS and SASEGT. In nucleotides, the CDR3 is TGTGCCAGCAGTGTGACAGGGGTGTGGGTAGAGACCCAGTACTTC. This encodes CASSVTGVWVETQYF.